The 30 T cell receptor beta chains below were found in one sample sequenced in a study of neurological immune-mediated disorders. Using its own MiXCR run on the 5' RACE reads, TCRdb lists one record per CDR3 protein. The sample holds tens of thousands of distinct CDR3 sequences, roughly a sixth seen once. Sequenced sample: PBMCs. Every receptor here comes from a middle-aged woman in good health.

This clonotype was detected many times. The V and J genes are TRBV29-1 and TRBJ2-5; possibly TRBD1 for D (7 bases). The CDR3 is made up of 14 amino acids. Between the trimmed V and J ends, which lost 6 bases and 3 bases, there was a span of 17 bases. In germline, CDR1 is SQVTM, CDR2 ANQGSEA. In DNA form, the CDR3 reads TGCAGCGTGCGCAGGGGGGCGGGGAAAGAGACCCAGTACTTC. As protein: CSVRRGAGKETQYF.

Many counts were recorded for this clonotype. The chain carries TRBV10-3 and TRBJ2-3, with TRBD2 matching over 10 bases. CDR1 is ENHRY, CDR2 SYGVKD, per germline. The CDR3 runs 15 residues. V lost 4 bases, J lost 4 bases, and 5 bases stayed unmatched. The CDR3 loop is CAISGAGGHADTQYF. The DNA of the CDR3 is TGTGCCATCAGTGGAGCGGGGGGGCACGCAGATACGCAGTATTTT.

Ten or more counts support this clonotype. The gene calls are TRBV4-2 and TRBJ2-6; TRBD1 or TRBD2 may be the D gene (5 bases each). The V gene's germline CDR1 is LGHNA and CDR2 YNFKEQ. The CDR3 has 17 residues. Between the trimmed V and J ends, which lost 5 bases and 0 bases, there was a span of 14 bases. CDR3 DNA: TGTGCCAGCAGCAAAGGGGACCGGGCCTCTGGGGCCAACGTCCTGACTTTC. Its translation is CASSKGDRASGANVLTF.

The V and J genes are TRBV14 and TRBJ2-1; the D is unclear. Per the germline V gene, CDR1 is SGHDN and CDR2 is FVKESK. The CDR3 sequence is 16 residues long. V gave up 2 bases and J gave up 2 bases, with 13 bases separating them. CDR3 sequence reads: CASSQFFVGTYNEQFF. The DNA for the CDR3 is TGTGCCAGCAGCCAATTCTTTGTGGGGACCTACAATGAGCAGTTCTTC. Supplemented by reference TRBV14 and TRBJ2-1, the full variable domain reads EAGVTQFPSHSVIEKGQTVTLRCDPISGHDNLYWYRRVMGKEIKFLLHFVKESKQDESGMPNNRFLAERTGGTYSTLKVQPAELEDSGVYFCASSQFFVGTYNEQFFGPGTRLTVL.

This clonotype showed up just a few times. The CDR3 region has the DNA TGTGCCAGCAGCTTAGACGTGATGACTGAAGCTTTCTTT. Protein sequence: CASSLDVMTEAFF. The chain carries TRBV11-2 and TRBJ1-1; no reliable D call. The germline CDR1 and CDR2 sequences are SGHAT and FQNNGV. The CDR3 covers 13 residues. V dropped 0 bases and J dropped 5 bases, with 7 bases sitting between them.

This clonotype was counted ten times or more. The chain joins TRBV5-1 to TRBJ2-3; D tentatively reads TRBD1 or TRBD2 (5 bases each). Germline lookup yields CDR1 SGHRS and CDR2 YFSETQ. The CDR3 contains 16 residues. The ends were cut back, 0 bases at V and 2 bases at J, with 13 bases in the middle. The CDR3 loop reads CASSLEGPLSTDTQYF. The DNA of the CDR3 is TGCGCCAGCAGCTTGGAGGGACCCCTTTCCACAGATACGCAGTATTTT.

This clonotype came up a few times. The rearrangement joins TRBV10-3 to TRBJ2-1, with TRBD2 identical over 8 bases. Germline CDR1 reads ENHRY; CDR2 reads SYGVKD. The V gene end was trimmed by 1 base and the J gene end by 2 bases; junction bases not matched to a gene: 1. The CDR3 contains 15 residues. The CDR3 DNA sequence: TGTGCCATCAGTGAGTTCGGGGGGGCCTACAATGAGCAGTTCTTC. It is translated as CAISEFGGAYNEQFF.

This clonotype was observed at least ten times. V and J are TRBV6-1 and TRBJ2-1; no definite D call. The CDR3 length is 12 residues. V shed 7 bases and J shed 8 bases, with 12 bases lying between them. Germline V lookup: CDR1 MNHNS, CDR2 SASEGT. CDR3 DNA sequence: TGTGCCAGCACCTTCTCGCTGTATGAGCAGTTCTTC. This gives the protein CASTFSLYEQFF.

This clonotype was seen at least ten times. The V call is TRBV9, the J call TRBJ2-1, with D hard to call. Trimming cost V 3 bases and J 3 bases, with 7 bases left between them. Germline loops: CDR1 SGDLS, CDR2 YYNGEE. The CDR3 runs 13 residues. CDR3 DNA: TGTGCCAGCAGCGCCCGCGACTACAATGAGCAGTTCTTC. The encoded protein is CASSARDYNEQFF.

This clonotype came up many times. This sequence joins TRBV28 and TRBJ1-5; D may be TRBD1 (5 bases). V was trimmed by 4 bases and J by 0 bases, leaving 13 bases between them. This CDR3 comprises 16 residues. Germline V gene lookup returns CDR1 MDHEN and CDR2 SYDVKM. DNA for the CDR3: TGTGCCAGCAGTTATTCCGGGACGGATAGCAATCAGCCCCAGCATTTT. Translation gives CASSYSGTDSNQPQHF. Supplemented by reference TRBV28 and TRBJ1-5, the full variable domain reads DVKVTQSSRYLVKRTGEKVFLECVQDMDHENMFWYRQDPGLGLRLIYFSYDVKMKEKGDIPEGYSVSREKKERFSLILESASTNQTSMYLCASSYSGTDSNQPQHFGDGTRLSIL.

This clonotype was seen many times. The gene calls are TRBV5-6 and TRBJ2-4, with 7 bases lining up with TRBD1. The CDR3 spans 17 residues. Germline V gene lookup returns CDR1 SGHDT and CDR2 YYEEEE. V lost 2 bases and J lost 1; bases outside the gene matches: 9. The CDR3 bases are TGTGCCAGCAGCTTATTCACGGGACAGAAGGCCAAAAACATTCAGTACTTC. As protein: CASSLFTGQKAKNIQYF. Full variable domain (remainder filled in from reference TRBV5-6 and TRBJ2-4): DAGVTQSPTHLIKTRGQQVTLRCSPKSGHDTVSWYQQALGQGPQFIFQYYEEEERQRGNFPDRFSGHQFPNYSSELNVNALLLGDSALYLCASSLFTGQKAKNIQYFGAGTRLSVL.

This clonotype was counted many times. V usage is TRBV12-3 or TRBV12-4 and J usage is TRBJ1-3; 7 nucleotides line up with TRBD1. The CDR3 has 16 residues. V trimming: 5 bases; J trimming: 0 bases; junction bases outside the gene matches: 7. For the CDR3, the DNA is TGTGCCAGCAGTCCCATTGGACAGGCCTCTGGAAACACCATATATTTT. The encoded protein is CASSPIGQASGNTIYF.

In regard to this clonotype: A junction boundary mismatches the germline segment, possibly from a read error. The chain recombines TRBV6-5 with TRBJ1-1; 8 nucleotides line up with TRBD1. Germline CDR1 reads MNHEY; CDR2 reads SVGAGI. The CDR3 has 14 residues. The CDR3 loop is CAGRPGGQNTDAFF. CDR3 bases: TGTGCCGGCAGGCCAGGGGGCCAGAACACTGACGCTTTCTTT.

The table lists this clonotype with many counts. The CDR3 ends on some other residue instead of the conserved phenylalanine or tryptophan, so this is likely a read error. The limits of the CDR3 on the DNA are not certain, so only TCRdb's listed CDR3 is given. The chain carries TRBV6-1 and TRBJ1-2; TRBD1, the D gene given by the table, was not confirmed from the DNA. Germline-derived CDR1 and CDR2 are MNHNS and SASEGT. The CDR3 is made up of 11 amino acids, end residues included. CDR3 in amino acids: CASRHTGTNLI.

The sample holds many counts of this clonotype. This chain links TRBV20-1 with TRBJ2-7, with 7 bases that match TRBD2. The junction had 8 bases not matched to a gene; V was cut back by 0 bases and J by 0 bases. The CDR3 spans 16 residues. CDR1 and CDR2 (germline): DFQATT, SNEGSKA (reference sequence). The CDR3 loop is CSARDPSGGDSYEQYF. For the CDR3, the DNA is TGCAGTGCTAGAGATCCTAGTGGGGGGGACTCCTACGAGCAGTACTTC.

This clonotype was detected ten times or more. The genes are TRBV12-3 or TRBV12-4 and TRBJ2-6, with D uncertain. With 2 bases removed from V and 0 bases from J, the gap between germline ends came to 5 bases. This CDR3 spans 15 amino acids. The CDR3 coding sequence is TGTGCCAGCAGTTTAAGTCCCTCTGGGGCCAACGTCCTGACTTTC. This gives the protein CASSLSPSGANVLTF.

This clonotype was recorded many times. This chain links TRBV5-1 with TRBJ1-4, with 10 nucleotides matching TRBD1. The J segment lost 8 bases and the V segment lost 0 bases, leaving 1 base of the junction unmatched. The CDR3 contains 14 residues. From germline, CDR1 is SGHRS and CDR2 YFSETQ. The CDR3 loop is CASSLGQGAEKLFF. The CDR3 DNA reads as TGCGCCAGCAGCTTGGGACAGGGGGCCGAAAAACTGTTTTTT.

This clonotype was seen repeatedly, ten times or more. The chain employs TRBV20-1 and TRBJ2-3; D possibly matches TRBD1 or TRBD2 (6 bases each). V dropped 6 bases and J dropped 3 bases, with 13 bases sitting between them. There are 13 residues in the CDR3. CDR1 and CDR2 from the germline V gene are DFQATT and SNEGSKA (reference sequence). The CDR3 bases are TGCAGTGCCGACCGGGGGCGGACAGATACGCAGTATTTT. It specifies CSADRGRTDTQYF.

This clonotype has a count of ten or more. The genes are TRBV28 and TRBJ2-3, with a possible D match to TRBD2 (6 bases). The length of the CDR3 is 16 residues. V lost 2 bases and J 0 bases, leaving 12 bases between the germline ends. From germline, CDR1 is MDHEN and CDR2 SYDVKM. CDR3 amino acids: CASSLARTTSTDTQYF. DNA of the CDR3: TGTGCCAGCAGTTTAGCTAGGACTACGAGCACAGATACGCAGTATTTT.

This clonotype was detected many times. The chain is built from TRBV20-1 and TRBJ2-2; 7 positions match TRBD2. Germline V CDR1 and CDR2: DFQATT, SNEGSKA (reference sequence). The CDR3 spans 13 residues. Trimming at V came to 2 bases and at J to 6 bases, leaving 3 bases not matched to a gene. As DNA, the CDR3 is TGCAGTGCTAGACTAGCGGAGGCCGGGGAGCTGTTTTTT. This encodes CSARLAEAGELFF.

Here the CDR3 reads CASSPQDRGAWDEQFF. The CDR3 DNA sequence: TGTGCCAGCTCACCCCAGGACAGGGGGGCTTGGGATGAGCAGTTCTTC. The V gene is TRBV18, the J gene TRBJ2-1, with TRBD1 identical over 10 bases. This CDR3 has 16 residues. CDR1 is KGHSH and CDR2 is LQKENI in the germline V gene. Trimming at V came to 3 bases and at J to 8 bases, leaving 10 bases not matched to a gene.

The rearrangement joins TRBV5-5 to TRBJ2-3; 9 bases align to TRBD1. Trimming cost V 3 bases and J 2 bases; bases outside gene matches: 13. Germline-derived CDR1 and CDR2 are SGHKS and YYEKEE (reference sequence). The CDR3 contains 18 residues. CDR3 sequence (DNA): TGTGCCAGCAGCTCCGGGACATGGGGGACAGGGTACACAGATACGCAGTATTTT. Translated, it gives CASSSGTWGTGYTDTQYF.

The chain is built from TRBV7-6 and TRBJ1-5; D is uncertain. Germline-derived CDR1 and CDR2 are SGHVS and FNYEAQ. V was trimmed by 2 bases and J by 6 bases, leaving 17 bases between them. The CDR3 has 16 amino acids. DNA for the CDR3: TGTGCCAGCAGCTTACTCCCGAGGAGGGAGAGTCAGCCCCAGCATTTT. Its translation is CASSLLPRRESQPQHF.

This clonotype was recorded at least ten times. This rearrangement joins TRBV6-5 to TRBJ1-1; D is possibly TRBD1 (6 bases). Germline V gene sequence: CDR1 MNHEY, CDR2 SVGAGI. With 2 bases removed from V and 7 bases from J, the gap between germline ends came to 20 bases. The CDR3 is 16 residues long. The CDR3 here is CASSYGRDTPWLEAFF. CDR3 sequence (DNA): TGTGCCAGCAGTTACGGCAGGGACACCCCTTGGCTTGAAGCTTTCTTT.

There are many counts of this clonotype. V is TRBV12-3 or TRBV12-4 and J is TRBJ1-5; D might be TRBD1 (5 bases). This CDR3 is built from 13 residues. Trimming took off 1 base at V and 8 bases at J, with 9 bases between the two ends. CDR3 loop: CASSLDGGKPQHF. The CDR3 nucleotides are TGTGCCAGCAGTTTAGATGGGGGAAAGCCCCAGCATTTT.

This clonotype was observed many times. The CDR3 loop reads CASSLRTPTDTDTQYF. The CDR3 DNA reads TGTGCCAGCTCACTACGGACACCTACGGACACAGATACGCAGTATTTT. The rearrangement joins TRBV18 to TRBJ2-3, with D perhaps matching TRBD1 (5 bases). Trimming stripped 4 bases from V and 2 bases from J, with 16 bases between. Germline-derived CDR1 and CDR2 are KGHSH and LQKENI. This CDR3 region has 16 residues. Combining the CDR3 with reference TRBV18 and TRBJ2-3 gives the whole variable domain NAGVMQNPRHLVRRRGQEARLRCSPMKGHSHVYWYRQLPEEGLKFMVYLQKENIIDESGMPKERFSAEFPKEGPSILRIQQVVRGDSAAYFCASSLRTPTDTDTQYFGPGTRLTVL.

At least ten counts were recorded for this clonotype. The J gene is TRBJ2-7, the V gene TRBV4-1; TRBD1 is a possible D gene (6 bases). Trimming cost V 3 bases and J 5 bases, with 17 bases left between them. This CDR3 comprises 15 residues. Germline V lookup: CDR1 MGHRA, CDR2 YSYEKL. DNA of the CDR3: TGCGCCAGCAGCCAGGCACAGGGTGGGCTGGACGAGCAGTACGTC. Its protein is CASSQAQGGLDEQYV.

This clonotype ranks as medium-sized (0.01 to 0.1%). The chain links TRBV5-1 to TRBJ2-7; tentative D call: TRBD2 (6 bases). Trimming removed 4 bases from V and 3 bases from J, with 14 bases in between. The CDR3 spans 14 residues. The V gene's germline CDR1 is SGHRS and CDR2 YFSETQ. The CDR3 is CASSPFGGSYEQYV. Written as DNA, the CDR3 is TGCGCCAGCAGCCCATTCGGAGGGAGCTACGAGCAGTACGTC.

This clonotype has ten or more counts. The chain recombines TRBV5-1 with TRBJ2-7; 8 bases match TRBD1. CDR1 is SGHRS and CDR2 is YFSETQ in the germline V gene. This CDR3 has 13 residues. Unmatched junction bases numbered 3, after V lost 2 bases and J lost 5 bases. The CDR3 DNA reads TGCGCCAGCAGCTTAGGACAGGGAAACGAGCAGTACGTC. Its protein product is CASSLGQGNEQYV.

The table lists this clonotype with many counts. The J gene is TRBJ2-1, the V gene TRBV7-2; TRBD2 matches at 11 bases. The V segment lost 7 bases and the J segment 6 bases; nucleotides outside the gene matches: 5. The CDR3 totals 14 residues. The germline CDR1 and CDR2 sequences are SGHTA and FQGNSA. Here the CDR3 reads CASTIAGGRNEQFF. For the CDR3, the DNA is TGTGCCAGCACAATAGCGGGGGGGCGCAATGAGCAGTTCTTC. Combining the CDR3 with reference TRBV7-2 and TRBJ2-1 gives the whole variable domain GAGVSQSPSNKVTEKGKDVELRCDPISGHTALYWYRQSLGQGLEFLIYFQGNSAPDKSGLPSDRFSAERTGGSVSTLTIQRTQQEDSAVYLCASTIAGGRNEQFFGPGTRLTVL.